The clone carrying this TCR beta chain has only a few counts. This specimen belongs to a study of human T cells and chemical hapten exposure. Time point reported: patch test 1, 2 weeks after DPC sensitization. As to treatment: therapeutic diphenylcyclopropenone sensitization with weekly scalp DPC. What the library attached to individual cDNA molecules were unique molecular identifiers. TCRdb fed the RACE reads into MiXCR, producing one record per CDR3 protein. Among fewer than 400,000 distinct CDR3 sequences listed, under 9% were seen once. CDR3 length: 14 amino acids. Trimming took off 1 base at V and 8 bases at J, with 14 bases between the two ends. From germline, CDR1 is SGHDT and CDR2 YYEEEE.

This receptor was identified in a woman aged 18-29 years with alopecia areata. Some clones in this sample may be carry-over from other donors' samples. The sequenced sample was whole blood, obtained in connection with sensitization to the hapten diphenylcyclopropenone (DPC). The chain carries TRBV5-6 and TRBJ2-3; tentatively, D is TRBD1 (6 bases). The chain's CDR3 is CASSLLWGQGTQYF. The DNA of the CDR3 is TGTGCCAGCAGCTTGCTTTGGGGGCAAGGTACGCAGTATTTT.